Below, 20 T cell receptor beta chains from the same sample are listed, as sequenced in a study of a mutant IDH1 vaccine in newly diagnosed glioma. Produced via immunoSEQ multiplex PCR; TCRdb's table is partial and in-frame only. The top ten hold 2.5% to 3.5% of the sample, which has 65,000 to 70,000 clones, about 86% seen once. Time point: baseline, week 1 (first vaccination visit). Treatment defined: pre-vaccination baseline after standard-of-care therapy. The material was PBMCs, obtained from a glioma patient treated with radiotherapy, temozolomide or both. These receptors were taken from a man aged 25-45 years with glioma.

This chain joins TRBV9 and TRBJ2-7; D assignment may be TRBD1 or TRBD2 (5 bases each). The germline V gene encodes CDR1 SGDLS and CDR2 YYNGEE. This CDR3 region has 16 residues. V was shortened by 0 bases and J by 0 bases, with 13 bases between the two germline ends. In nucleotides, the CDR3 is TGTGCCAGCAGCGTAGCTACAGGTGGGGGCTCCTACGAGCAGTACTTC. This sequence encodes CASSVATGGGSYEQYF.

The CDR3 reads CASSSAGWTEAFF. The CDR3 DNA reads TGTGCCAGTAGTTCCGCGGGGTGGACTGAAGCTTTCTTT. The chain joins TRBV19 to TRBJ1-1; D is uncertain. V was shortened by 5 bases and J by 5 bases, with 12 bases between the two germline ends. This CDR3 comprises 13 residues. The germline CDR1 and CDR2 sequences are LNHDA and SQIVND (reference sequence).

The V call is TRBV2, the J call TRBJ2-7, with 9 bases aligning to TRBD1. The CDR3 runs 13 residues. The V gene's germline CDR1 is SNHLY and CDR2 FYNNEI. The ends lost 8 bases at V and 5 bases at J; junction bases unmatched: 7. The CDR3 coding sequence is TGTGCCAGCGTCAAGGACAGGGGCCACGAGCAGTACTTC. It translates to CASVKDRGHEQYF.

V usage is TRBV9 and J usage is TRBJ2-7, with 7 nucleotides matching TRBD2. The CDR3 covers 14 residues. V shed 4 bases and J 0 bases; nucleotides not matched to a gene: 4. CDR1 SGDLS and CDR2 YYNGEE come from the germline V gene. The CDR3: CASSISSGSYEQYF. Here the CDR3 DNA reads TGTGCCAGCAGCATTTCTAGCGGCTCCTACGAGCAGTACTTC.

This clone appeared a single time. The V and J genes are TRBV29-1 and TRBJ1-1, with 9 bases identical to TRBD1. The CDR3 contains 17 residues. Trimming removed 3 bases from V and 0 bases from J; junction bases left unmatched: 11. CDR1 is SQVTM and CDR2 is ANQGSEA in the germline V gene. CDR3 DNA sequence: TGCAGCGTTGATCGATCCCCGGGACAGGGATTGAACACTGAAGCTTTCTTT. Translation gives CSVDRSPGQGLNTEAFF.

The rearrangement joins TRBV4-1 to TRBJ2-7; D unclear. This CDR3 has 18 residues. Per the germline V gene, CDR1 is MGHRA and CDR2 is YSYEKL. The V end was cut by 4 bases, the J end by 3 bases, with 25 bases between. The CDR3 sequence: CASSPHSLTVSDVYEQYF. DNA of the CDR3: TGCGCCAGCAGCCCCCACTCATTAACGGTTTCGGATGTCTACGAGCAGTACTTC.

The chain is built from TRBV28 and TRBJ2-1, with D maybe TRBD1 (5 bases). This CDR3 has 13 residues. The V gene's germline CDR1 is MDHEN and CDR2 SYDVKM. V shed 7 bases and J shed 4 bases, with 11 bases lying between them. CDR3 in amino acids: CASTQDGYNEQFF. The CDR3 DNA is TGTGCCAGCACACAGGACGGATACAATGAGCAGTTCTTC. Supplemented by reference TRBV28 and TRBJ2-1, the full variable domain reads DVKVTQSSRYLVKRTGEKVFLECVQDMDHENMFWYRQDPGLGLRLIYFSYDVKMKEKGDIPEGYSVSREKKERFSLILESASTNQTSMYLCASTQDGYNEQFFGPGTRLTVL.

The rearrangement links TRBV13 to TRBJ2-2; D gene unclear. The V end lost 5 bases, the J end lost 1 base, and 5 bases lay between the germline ends. This CDR3 spans 13 amino acids. CDR1 is PRHDT, CDR2 FYEKMQ, per germline (reference sequence). The CDR3 sequence is CASSIQNTGELFF. CDR3 in DNA: TGTGCCAGCAGCATACAGAACACCGGGGAGCTGTTTTTT.

V usage is TRBV9 and J usage is TRBJ2-7, with 8 bases matching TRBD2. Germline values: CDR1 SGDLS, CDR2 YYNGEE. The J segment lost 7 bases and the V segment lost 4 bases, leaving 7 bases of the junction unmatched. CDR3 length: 13 residues. Here the CDR3 DNA reads TGTGCCAGCAGCCCCGGCGCGGGGGGTGAGCAGTACTTC. This codes for CASSPGAGGEQYF.

The DNA of the CDR3 is TGTGCCAGCAGTTACGCCTTGGGCAGCGAAGCTTTCTTT. Protein sequence: CASSYALGSEAFF. The J gene is TRBJ1-1, the V gene TRBV6-5; D is unresolved. CDR3 length: 13 residues. V shed 2 bases and J shed 8 bases, with 12 bases lying between them. In germline, CDR1 is MNHEY, CDR2 SVGAGI.

V usage is TRBV30 and J usage is TRBJ1-2; 8 bases agree with TRBD1. The junction had 5 bases not matched to a gene; V was cut back by 5 bases and J by 6 bases. The germline V gene encodes CDR1 GTSNPN and CDR2 SVGIG (reference sequence). There are 12 residues in the CDR3. The CDR3 coding sequence is TGTGCCTGGGCGACAGGGGATGATGGCTACACCTTC. It translates to CAWATGDDGYTF.

The chain joins TRBV11-3 to TRBJ2-2; D is perhaps TRBD2 (5 bases). There are 15 residues in the CDR3. V was cut by 5 bases and J by 1 base, with 11 bases left in between. Germline CDR1 is SGHNT and CDR2 is YENEEA. Written as DNA, the CDR3 is TGTGCCAGCAGCCCGAGAGGGAGGAACACCGGGGAGCTGTTTTTT. This encodes CASSPRGRNTGELFF.

The V and J genes are TRBV7-8 and TRBJ2-5, with 8 positions matching TRBD1. Unmatched junction bases numbered 6, after V lost 5 bases and J lost 1 base. The CDR3 extends over 15 amino acids. The germline gives CDR1 SGHVS, CDR2 FQNEAQ. CDR3 nucleotide sequence: TGTGCCAGCAGCCATCGACAGGGGACCCAAGAGACCCAGTACTTC. Translated: CASSHRQGTQETQYF.

The chain carries TRBV4-1 and TRBJ1-5, with no clear D. The germline V gene has CDR1 MGHRA and CDR2 YSYEKL. The CDR3 covers 17 residues. With 1 base removed from V and 5 bases from J, the gap between germline ends came to 18 bases. The CDR3 reads CASSQGWAGQYHQPQHF. CDR3 nucleotides: TGCGCCAGCAGCCAAGGATGGGCCGGTCAGTACCATCAGCCCCAGCATTTT.

The chain employs TRBV2 and TRBJ2-2, with D perhaps assigned TRBD1 or TRBD2 (6 bases each). The CDR3 extends over 14 amino acids. Germline CDR1 and CDR2: SNHLY and FYNNEI. V lost 2 bases, J lost 6 bases, and 10 bases lay in between. CDR3 sequence: CASSETGRPGELFF. Written as DNA, the CDR3 is TGTGCCAGCAGTGAAACAGGGAGGCCCGGGGAGCTGTTTTTT.

The chain uses TRBV25-1 and TRBJ1-3; D unclear. Deletions cut 3 bases from V and 1 base from J, with 13 bases between. The CDR3 runs to 16 residues. Germline values: CDR1 MGHDK, CDR2 SYGVNS. Here the CDR3 reads CASSDPGGKSGNTIYF. The CDR3 DNA reads as TGTGCCAGCAGTGATCCCGGAGGGAAGTCTGGAAACACCATATATTTT.

The chain employs TRBV10-3 and TRBJ2-7, with TRBD1 matching over 9 bases. V was clipped by 10 bases and J by 4 bases; unmatched bases: 8. This CDR3 has 13 amino acids. CDR1 is ENHRY and CDR2 is SYGVKD in the germline V gene. The CDR3 is CASTPGQGYEQYF. As DNA, the CDR3 is TGTGCCAGTACCCCGGGACAGGGTTACGAGCAGTACTTC.

DNA for the CDR3: TGCGCCAGCAGCCTGACAGGGGAGGCCGGTGGAGAAAAACTGTTTTTT. This translates into CASSLTGEAGGEKLFF. The V gene is TRBV5-1, the J gene TRBJ1-4; 8 bases align to TRBD1. The CDR3 is 16 residues long. V dropped 4 bases and J dropped 8; count of bases not matched to a gene: 13. Germline loops: CDR1 SGHRS, CDR2 YFSETQ. Combining the CDR3 with reference TRBV5-1 and TRBJ1-4 gives the whole variable domain KAGVTQTPRYLIKTRGQQVTLSCSPISGHRSVSWYQQTPGQGLQFLFEYFSETQRNKGNFPGRFSGRQFSNSRSEMNVSTLELGDSALYLCASSLTGEAGGEKLFFGSGTQLSVL.

This clone was found once. The chain is built from TRBV6-1 and TRBJ1-2; 7 nucleotides match TRBD1. The germline V gene has CDR1 MNHNS and CDR2 SASEGT. V was pared by 5 bases and J by 4 bases, with 4 bases of the junction left unmatched. This CDR3 is 13 amino acids long. This CDR3 is CASSRSGGYGYTF. CDR3 in DNA: TGTGCCAGCAGTAGGTCAGGGGGCTATGGCTACACCTTC.

This clone appeared a single time. The V and J genes are TRBV6-1 and TRBJ1-5, with 9 bases identical to TRBD1. The CDR3 has 15 amino acids. The ends lost 6 bases at V and 5 bases at J; junction bases unmatched: 8. Germline CDR1 is MNHNS and CDR2 is SASEGT. The CDR3, as DNA: TGTGCCAGCAGGACCGGGACAGGGAGAGATCAGCCCCAGCATTTT. Translation gives CASRTGTGRDQPQHF.